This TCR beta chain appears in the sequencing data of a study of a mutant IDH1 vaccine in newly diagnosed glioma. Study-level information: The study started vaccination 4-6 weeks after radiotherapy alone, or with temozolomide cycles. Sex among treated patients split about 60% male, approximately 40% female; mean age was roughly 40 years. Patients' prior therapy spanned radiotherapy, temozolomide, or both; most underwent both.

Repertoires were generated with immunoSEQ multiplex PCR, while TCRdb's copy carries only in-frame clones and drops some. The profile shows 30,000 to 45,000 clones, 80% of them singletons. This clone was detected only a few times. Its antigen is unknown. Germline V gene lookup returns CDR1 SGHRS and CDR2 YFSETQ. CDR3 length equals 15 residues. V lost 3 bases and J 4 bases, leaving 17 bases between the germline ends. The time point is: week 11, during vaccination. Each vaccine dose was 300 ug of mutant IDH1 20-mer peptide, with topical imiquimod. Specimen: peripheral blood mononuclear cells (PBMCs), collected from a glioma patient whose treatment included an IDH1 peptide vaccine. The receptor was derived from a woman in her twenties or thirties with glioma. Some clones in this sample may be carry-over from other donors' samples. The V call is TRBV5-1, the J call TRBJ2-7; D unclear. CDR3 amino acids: CASSSTQFLNYEQYF. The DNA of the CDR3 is TGCGCCAGCAGCTCAACACAATTCCTTAATTACGAGCAGTACTTC.